The 12 T cell receptor beta chains below all came from one sample that was sequenced in a study of blood T cell repertoires in COVID-19. Libraries were prepared by immunoSEQ multiplex PCR; TCRdb keeps only in-frame clonotypes and omits some of them. The sample lists fewer than 350,000 clones, approximately 81% occurring once. The sample taken for sequencing was peripheral blood. The receptor set was obtained from a woman aged 55-70 years with active or convalescent COVID-19.

V is TRBV4-1 and J is TRBJ2-2, with TRBD1 matching 10 bases. Germline values: CDR1 MGHRA, CDR2 YSYEKL. This CDR3 has 16 residues. V shed 0 bases and J 6 bases; nucleotides not matched to a gene: 4. In DNA, the CDR3 is TGCGCCAGCAGCCAAGATGACAGGGGGCATGCCGGGGAGCTGTTTTTT. It codes for CASSQDDRGHAGELFF.

This clone was found once. The rearrangement uses TRBV7-7 and TRBJ2-1; TRBD1 agrees at 8 bases. Germline V gene sequence: CDR1 SSHAT, CDR2 FNYEAQ (reference sequence). The CDR3 covers 15 residues. V trimming: 5 bases; J trimming: 4 bases; junction bases outside the gene matches: 7. The CDR3, as DNA: TGTGCCAGCAGCATCGACAGGGGCCGATACAATGAGCAGTTCTTC. The encoded protein is CASSIDRGRYNEQFF.

This sequence joins TRBV10-1 and TRBJ1-2, with unresolved D. The CDR3 is 10 residues long. Looked up from germline, CDR1 is WNHNN and CDR2 is SYGVQD (reference sequence). V dropped 7 bases and J dropped 8 bases, with 8 bases sitting between them. Here the CDR3 reads CASTPPGYTF. The CDR3 nucleotides read TGCGCCAGCACTCCCCCCGGCTACACCTTC.

The gene calls are TRBV15 and TRBJ1-1; D call uncertain. Trimming cost V 1 base and J 0 bases, with 6 bases left between them. The CDR3 is 14 residues long. The germline CDR1 and CDR2 sequences are LNHNV and YYDKDF (reference sequence). The CDR3 region has the DNA TGTGCCACCAGCAGAGTCGAGATGAACACTGAAGCTTTCTTT. Amino acids: CATSRVEMNTEAFF.

This clone has only one observation. The chain joins TRBV2 to TRBJ1-6, with 7 bases matching TRBD1. CDR1 is SNHLY and CDR2 is FYNNEI in the germline V gene. V was clipped by 6 bases and J by 7 bases; unmatched bases: 3. The CDR3 has 13 residues. The CDR3 loop is CASSGQANSPLHF. CDR3 coding DNA: TGTGCCAGCAGCGGACAGGCAAATTCACCCCTCCACTTT.

V and J are TRBV12-3 or TRBV12-4 and TRBJ2-1; the D is unclear. Trimming took off 2 bases at V and 2 bases at J, with 4 bases between the two ends. This CDR3 has 13 residues. The CDR3 is CASSLSAYNEQFF. CDR3 DNA: TGTGCCAGCAGTTTATCGGCCTACAATGAGCAGTTCTTC.

The rearrangement links TRBV2 to TRBJ1-1; D may be TRBD1 (5 bases). The CDR3 totals 14 residues. Trimming left V 2 bases short and J 2 bases short, with 9 bases between. CDR1 SNHLY and CDR2 FYNNEI come from the germline V gene. CDR3 loop: CASSESGLNTEAFF. CDR3 nucleotide sequence: TGTGCCAGCAGTGAATCAGGGCTTAACACTGAAGCTTTCTTT.

The gene calls are TRBV6-5 and TRBJ2-2; 10 bases line up with TRBD1. This CDR3 comprises 15 residues. Trimming at V came to 10 bases and at J to 2 bases, leaving 7 bases not matched to a gene. Germline-derived CDR1 and CDR2 are MNHEY and SVGAGI. CDR3 protein: CAIRRQGANTGELFF. The CDR3 bases are TGTGCCATCCGACGACAGGGGGCCAACACCGGGGAGCTGTTTTTT.

The chain has TRBV18 and TRBJ2-7, with 9 bases aligning to TRBD1. There are 15 residues in the CDR3. V lost 1 base to trimming and J lost 2 bases; unmatched junction nucleotides: 3. Looked up from germline, CDR1 is KGHSH and CDR2 is LQKENI. The DNA for the CDR3 is TGTGCCAGCTCACCACGGACAGGGGACCCCTACGAGCAGTACTTC. Protein: CASSPRTGDPYEQYF. Combining the CDR3 with reference TRBV18 and TRBJ2-7 gives the whole variable domain NAGVMQNPRHLVRRRGQEARLRCSPMKGHSHVYWYRQLPEEGLKFMVYLQKENIIDESGMPKERFSAEFPKEGPSILRIQQVVRGDSAAYFCASSPRTGDPYEQYFGPGTRLTVT.

The chain employs TRBV6-1 and TRBJ2-7; 8 bases are a match to TRBD1. The germline V gene encodes CDR1 MNHNS and CDR2 SASEGT. V was pared by 2 bases and J by 4 bases, with 10 bases of the junction left unmatched. This CDR3 is built from 16 residues. The CDR3 loop reads CASSEYRGENRYEQYF. The CDR3, as DNA: TGTGCCAGCAGTGAATACAGGGGGGAAAATCGGTACGAGCAGTACTTC.

The chain is built from TRBV5-4 and TRBJ2-7, with TRBD1 matching over 7 bases. The CDR3 extends over 17 amino acids. Germline V gives CDR1 SGHNT, CDR2 YYREEE (reference sequence). With 0 bases clipped from V and 2 bases from J, the junction kept 11 bases outside the gene matches. The CDR3 coding sequence is TGTGCCAGCAGCTTGGCTATTAGGGACAGCCCACCCTACGAGCAGTACTTC. This sequence encodes CASSLAIRDSPPYEQYF. Based on the CDR3 plus reference TRBV5-4 and TRBJ2-7, the full variable domain is ETGVTQSPTHLIKTRGQQVTLRCSSQSGHNTVSWYQQALGQGPQFIFQYYREEENGRGNFPPRFSGLQFPNYSSELNVNALELDDSALYLCASSLAIRDSPPYEQYFGPGTRLTVT.

V is TRBV9 and J is TRBJ2-1; 12 nucleotides line up with TRBD2. From germline, CDR1 is SGDLS and CDR2 YYNGEE. With 4 bases clipped from V and 6 bases from J, the junction kept 14 bases outside the gene matches. This CDR3 region has 18 residues. DNA for the CDR3: TGTGCCAGCAGCCAGGTCCTAGCGGGGGGGTGGCTTGGCAATGAGCAGTTCTTC. This sequence encodes CASSQVLAGGWLGNEQFF.